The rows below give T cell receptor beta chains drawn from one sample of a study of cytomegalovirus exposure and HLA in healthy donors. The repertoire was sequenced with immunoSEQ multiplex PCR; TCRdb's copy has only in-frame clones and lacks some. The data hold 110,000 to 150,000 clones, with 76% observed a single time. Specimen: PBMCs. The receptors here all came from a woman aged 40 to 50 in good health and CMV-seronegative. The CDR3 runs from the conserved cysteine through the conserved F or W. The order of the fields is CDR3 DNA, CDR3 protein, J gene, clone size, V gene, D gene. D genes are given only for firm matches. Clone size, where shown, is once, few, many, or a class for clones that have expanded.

TGTGCCAGCAGCGACTGGAAGGGCTACACCTTC	CASSDWKGYTF	TRBJ1-2	few	TRBV6-6	.
TGCGCCAGCAGCTTGGGGGAGGACAGGGATGGCTACACCTTC	CASSLGEDRDGYTF	TRBJ1-2	.	TRBV5-1	TRBD1
TGCAGCGTTCGGACAGGGCCCTACGAGCAGTACTTC	CSVRTGPYEQYF	TRBJ2-7	.	TRBV29-1	TRBD1
TGCAGCGTTGAGGAGGGAGGCGGTCAGCCCCAGCATTTT	CSVEEGGGQPQHF	TRBJ1-5	.	TRBV29-1	.
TGTGCCAGCAGACTCAGGGCCCTCGCCGGAAACACCATATATTTT	CASRLRALAGNTIYF	TRBJ1-3	.	TRBV6-5	.
TGTGCCAGCAGCTTAGGAGGCAGGGGGCTTTTGTATGGCTACACCTTC	CASSLGGRGLLYGYTF	TRBJ1-2	.	TRBV11-2	TRBD1
TGTGCCAGCAGCCCTCGAATCACAGGGGCTGTTTCCGGCTACACCTTC	CASSPRITGAVSGYTF	TRBJ1-2	.	TRBV7-8	TRBD1
TGTGCCAGCAGCCATAGACGACTGGGGAACACTGAAGCTTTCTTT	CASSHRRLGNTEAFF	TRBJ1-1	.	TRBV13	.
TGTGCCAGCAGTGTCAGCGGGAGCGACACCGGGGAGCTGTTTTTT	CASSVSGSDTGELFF	TRBJ2-2	.	TRBV6-4	TRBD2
TGTGCTAGTGGTTCAACTAGCGGTACAGATACGCAGTATTTT	CASGSTSGTDTQYF	TRBJ2-3	.	TRBV12-5	TRBD2
TGTGCCAGCCGCTCGCTTGCGGACAGAGCCTACGAGCAGTACTTC	CASRSLADRAYEQYF	TRBJ2-7	.	TRBV6-5	.
TGTGCCAGCAGTGAAGCCCCACAGCTCGAAGCTTTCTTT	CASSEAPQLEAFF	TRBJ1-1	.	TRBV6-1	.
TGTGCCAGCAGTTTTCGGAGCTCCTATAATTCACCCCTCCACTTT	CASSFRSSYNSPLHF	TRBJ1-6	few	TRBV28	.
TGTGCCTCCATCGGACTTCCGAGCTCCTACGAGCAGTACTTC	CASIGLPSSYEQYF	TRBJ2-7	once	TRBV5-5	.
TGCGCCAGCAGCCCAGGGACAGGGGGTGTTTTGAGGCCCAATCAGCCCCAGCATTTT	CASSPGTGGVLRPNQPQHF	TRBJ1-5	.	TRBV5-1	TRBD1